The 24 T cell receptor beta chains reported below all come from one sample, sequenced in a study of T cell responses to AZD1222 COVID-19 vaccine. TCRdb's table, derived via immunoSEQ multiplex PCR, lists solely in-frame clones and lacks some. The sample contains some 89,000 clones, over 75% of which appear only once. The sequencing here drew on peripheral blood, taken on day 0 of MenACWY control vaccination. These receptors came from an adult in good health.

The chain uses TRBV18 and TRBJ2-4; D is ambiguous. Germline lookup yields CDR1 KGHSH and CDR2 LQKENI. The CDR3 spans 13 residues. With 6 bases removed from V and 4 bases from J, the gap between germline ends came to 10 bases. The DNA for the CDR3 is TGTGCCAGCTCTCTGGACCAGAAAAACATTCAGTACTTC. The encoded protein is CASSLDQKNIQYF.

This chain joins TRBV7-2 and TRBJ2-7; TRBD2 aligns across 10 bases. The germline V gene has CDR1 SGHTA and CDR2 FQGNSA. The CDR3 is made up of 15 amino acids. V was pared by 4 bases and J by 4 bases, with 7 bases of the junction left unmatched. DNA for the CDR3: TGTGCCAGCAGCTCTACCCCGGGACTAGCGTACGAGCAGTACTTC. This gives the protein CASSSTPGLAYEQYF.

The chain employs TRBV27 and TRBJ2-1, with D unclear. CDR3 length equals 14 residues. Germline CDR1 MNHEY, CDR2 SMNVEV (reference sequence). V lost 3 bases, J lost 1 base, and 7 bases lay in between. As DNA, the CDR3 is TGTGCCAGCAGTTTGGGCAGTTCCTACAATGAGCAGTTCTTC. It specifies CASSLGSSYNEQFF.

In DNA form, the CDR3 reads TGCGCCAGCAGCCCGGTGGTGGCGAGGGAGAACTATGGCTACACCTTC. This encodes CASSPVVARENYGYTF. This sequence joins TRBV5-1 and TRBJ1-2; D gene uncertain. V lost 4 bases, J lost 2 bases, and 18 bases lay in between. CDR3 length: 16 amino acids. Germline V gene sequence: CDR1 SGHRS, CDR2 YFSETQ.

V gene TRBV14 combines with J gene TRBJ2-7, with D unresolved. Trimming cost V 1 base and J 0 bases, with 13 bases left between them. The CDR3 has 16 amino acids. Germline CDR1 is SGHDN and CDR2 is FVKESK. The CDR3 loop reads CASSQGVGQSSYEQYF. The DNA of the CDR3 is TGTGCCAGCAGCCAAGGTGTCGGGCAGAGCTCCTACGAGCAGTACTTC.

This clone has only one observation. V and J are TRBV5-1 and TRBJ2-7; 8 bases are a match to TRBD2. J lost 6 bases, V lost 5 bases, and 10 bases had no gene match. The germline gives CDR1 SGHRS, CDR2 YFSETQ. This CDR3 is built from 14 residues. For the CDR3, the DNA is TGCGCCAGCAGAGAGGGGACTAGGGATGGCGAGCAGTACTTC. Its translation: CASREGTRDGEQYF.

This chain uses TRBV4-3 with TRBJ1-1, with D tentatively TRBD1 (6 bases). The germline V and J ends were trimmed by 3 bases and 6 bases, with 14 bases remaining between them. This CDR3 contains 14 residues. Germline-derived CDR1 and CDR2 are LGHNA and YSLEER. CDR3 amino acids: CASSQEIQGAEAFF. CDR3 nucleotide sequence: TGCGCCAGCAGCCAGGAGATACAGGGTGCTGAAGCTTTCTTT.

V and J are TRBV9 and TRBJ2-3; 12 nucleotides agree with TRBD2. After removal of 2 bases from V and 4 bases from J, the junction contained 14 bases not matched to a gene. From germline, CDR1 is SGDLS and CDR2 YYNGEE. The CDR3 length is 19 residues. The CDR3 spells CASSVLAGGLFHGSDTQYF. For the CDR3, the DNA is TGTGCCAGCAGCGTGCTAGCGGGAGGGCTGTTTCATGGCTCAGATACGCAGTATTTT.

This clone was detected only once. The chain recombines TRBV9 with TRBJ2-3; D not certain. The CDR3 contains 16 residues. V was pared by 4 bases and J by 2 bases, with 17 bases between. Germline lookup yields CDR1 SGDLS and CDR2 YYNGEE. DNA of the CDR3: TGTGCCAGCAGCTCAGAGGACGGCGGTTACACAGATACGCAGTATTTT. Protein sequence: CASSSEDGGYTDTQYF.

The chain employs TRBV28 and TRBJ2-3; 8 nucleotides agree with TRBD2. The germline CDR1 and CDR2 sequences are MDHEN and SYDVKM. The V segment lost 8 bases and the J segment 5 bases; nucleotides outside the gene matches: 12. This CDR3 spans 15 amino acids. The CDR3: CASHKTGTRRDTQYF. The CDR3 region has the DNA TGTGCCAGCCATAAAACCGGGACTAGGCGAGATACGCAGTATTTT.

This sequence joins TRBV27 and TRBJ2-1; 8 bases are a match to TRBD2. The CDR3 consists of 16 residues. Germline values: CDR1 MNHEY, CDR2 SMNVEV (reference sequence). Germline trimming cut 1 base from V and 6 bases from J; bases unmatched to any gene: 8. CDR3 in DNA: TGTGCCAGCAGTTTATTCCTACTAGCGGCCGGCAATGAGCAGTTCTTC. Amino acid sequence: CASSLFLLAAGNEQFF.

CDR3 sequence reads: CASSPFSATNSPLHF. The CDR3 nucleotides are TGTGCCAGCTCACCGTTTTCTGCCACGAATTCACCCCTCCACTTT. The chain carries TRBV18 and TRBJ1-6, with D hard to call. Trimming pared 3 bases from V and 7 bases from J, leaving 13 bases between. CDR1 and CDR2 (germline): KGHSH, LQKENI. The CDR3 consists of 15 residues.

The gene calls are TRBV5-5 and TRBJ1-6; unclear D gene. From germline, CDR1 is SGHKS and CDR2 YYEKEE (reference sequence). The CDR3 is made up of 13 amino acids. V was cut by 2 bases and J by 9 bases, with 9 bases left in between. The CDR3 DNA reads TGTGCCAGCAGCTTCGAGGACCTTTCACCCCTCCACTTT. As protein: CASSFEDLSPLHF.

The chain has TRBV19 and TRBJ2-7; a possible D gene is TRBD2 (6 bases). Trimming pared 4 bases from V and 4 bases from J, leaving 23 bases between. The V gene's germline CDR1 is LNHDA and CDR2 SQIVND (reference sequence). The CDR3 covers 17 residues. DNA of the CDR3: TGTGCCAGTAGTACCTTCGGACGGGGGTTGGAGGGATACGAGCAGTACTTC. Encoded protein: CASSTFGRGLEGYEQYF.

J is TRBJ2-3 and V is TRBV7-2; tentative D call: TRBD1 (6 bases). The CDR3 totals 17 residues. Germline lookup yields CDR1 SGHTA and CDR2 FQGNSA. The V gene lost 2 bases and the J gene lost 0 bases, with 15 bases spanning the gap. The CDR3 spells CASSLLFWGPSTDTQYF. The DNA for the CDR3 is TGTGCCAGCAGCTTACTGTTTTGGGGGCCTAGCACAGATACGCAGTATTTT.

The CDR3 region is CASSPPWDRVGTEAFF. CDR3 coding DNA: TGTGCCAGCTCACCCCCTTGGGACAGGGTCGGCACTGAAGCTTTCTTT. The V gene is TRBV18, the J gene TRBJ1-1, with 9 bases fitting TRBD1. Germline-derived CDR1 and CDR2 are KGHSH and LQKENI. The CDR3 totals 16 residues. The trim removed 3 bases at V and 4 bases at J, leaving 9 bases unmatched.

The chain couples TRBV28 to TRBJ2-7; D remains ambiguous. Germline V CDR1 and CDR2: MDHEN, SYDVKM. The CDR3 has 11 amino acids. Deletions cut 8 bases from V and 3 bases from J, with 8 bases between. Written as DNA, the CDR3 is TGTGCCAGCCGCAACAGCTACGAGCAGTACTTC. Translating it yields CASRNSYEQYF.

The chain recombines TRBV6-1 with TRBJ1-5; D not resolved. This CDR3 is 16 amino acids long. V was pared by 1 base and J by 0 bases, with 10 bases between. Per the germline V gene, CDR1 is MNHNS and CDR2 is SASEGT. The CDR3 sequence is CASSEGTGYSNQPQHF. The CDR3 DNA is TGTGCCAGCAGTGAAGGGACGGGTTATAGCAATCAGCCCCAGCATTTT.

CDR3 sequence (DNA): TGCGCCAGCAGACCCGGGACTAGCGGGAGGGCCTTTCATCCTCAGTACGAGCAGTACTTC. As protein: CASRPGTSGRAFHPQYEQYF. This chain links TRBV4-1 with TRBJ2-7; 16 nucleotides align to TRBD2. Germline V gene lookup returns CDR1 MGHRA and CDR2 YSYEKL. The CDR3 consists of 20 residues. The trim removed 6 bases at V and 4 bases at J, leaving 18 bases unmatched.

V gene TRBV6-1 combines with J gene TRBJ2-4; D gene unclear. Trimming left V 3 bases short and J 7 bases short, with 13 bases between. The CDR3 sequence is 14 residues long. CDR1 MNHNS and CDR2 SASEGT come from the germline V gene. CDR3 nucleotides: TGTGCCAGCAGTGAGTTGAGCCTGGGGAACATTCAGTACTTC. Translation: CASSELSLGNIQYF.

The chain carries TRBV7-2 and TRBJ1-4, with D possibly TRBD1 on 5 matching bases. CDR1 SGHTA and CDR2 FQGNSA come from the germline V gene. The CDR3 loop spans 16 amino acids. V shed 5 bases and J shed 7 bases, with 20 bases lying between them. The CDR3 reads CASSPARADRGEKLFF. The CDR3 bases are TGTGCCAGCAGCCCCGCGAGGGCCGACAGAGGTGAAAAACTGTTTTTT.

V gene TRBV28 combines with J gene TRBJ2-7; 8 bases are shared with TRBD1. Trimming at V came to 4 bases and at J to 6 bases, leaving 11 bases not matched to a gene. The CDR3 is 15 amino acids. The germline CDR1 and CDR2 sequences are MDHEN and SYDVKM. This CDR3 is CASSSGQGHIIEQYF. The CDR3 DNA is TGTGCCAGCAGTTCCGGACAGGGCCATATTATCGAGCAGTACTTC.

The chain is built from TRBV28 and TRBJ2-5, with unresolved D. CDR3 size: 14 residues. The germline V gene has CDR1 MDHEN and CDR2 SYDVKM. The V gene lost 5 bases and the J gene lost 5 bases, with 15 bases spanning the gap. CDR3 loop: CASSPDPTVETQYF. CDR3 sequence (DNA): TGTGCCAGCAGTCCGGACCCAACGGTCGAGACCCAGTACTTC.

This chain joins TRBV7-6 and TRBJ1-2, with 8 positions matching TRBD1. J gave up 6 bases and V 4 bases, and 10 bases lay outside the gene matches. This CDR3 has 15 amino acids. The germline gives CDR1 SGHVS, CDR2 FNYEAQ. Here the CDR3 reads CASSSGHRGTDGYTF. CDR3 nucleotides: TGTGCCAGCAGCTCAGGACACAGGGGGACCGATGGCTACACCTTC.